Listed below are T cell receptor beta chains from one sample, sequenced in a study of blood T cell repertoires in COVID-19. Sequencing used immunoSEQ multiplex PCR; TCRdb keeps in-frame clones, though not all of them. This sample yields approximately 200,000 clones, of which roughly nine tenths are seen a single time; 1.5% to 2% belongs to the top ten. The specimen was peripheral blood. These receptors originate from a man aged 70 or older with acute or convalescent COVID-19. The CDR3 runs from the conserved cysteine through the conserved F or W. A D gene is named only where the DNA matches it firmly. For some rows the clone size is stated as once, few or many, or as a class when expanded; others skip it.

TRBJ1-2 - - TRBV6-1 TGTGCCAGCAGTGAAGAGGGAGGACTTAACTATGGCTACACCTTC CASSEEGGLNYGYTF
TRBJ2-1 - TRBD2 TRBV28 TGTGCCAGCAGTTTAGCCCTAGCGGGAGCGGATGAGCAGTTCTTC CASSLALAGADEQFF
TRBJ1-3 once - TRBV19 TGTGCCAGTAGTCCCGCGGGGGGGCACACCATATATTTT CASSPAGGHTIYF
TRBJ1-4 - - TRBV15 TGTGCCACCAGCACGGGAGGAGGACAGACTAATGAAAAACTGTTTTTT CATSTGGGQTNEKLFF
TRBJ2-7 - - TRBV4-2 TGTGCCAGCAGCCAAGAGGTGGGCGGGGCTGGGGCCTCCTACGAGCAGTACTTC CASSQEVGGAGASYEQYF
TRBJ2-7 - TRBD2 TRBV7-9 TGTGCCAGCAGCGCGGGACTAGCGGGATGGGAGCAGTACTTC CASSAGLAGWEQYF
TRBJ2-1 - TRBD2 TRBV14 TGTGCCAGCAGCCAAGGTATACTAGCGGAATACAATGAGCAGTTCTTC CASSQGILAEYNEQFF
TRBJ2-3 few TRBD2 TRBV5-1 TGCGCCAGCAGCTTGGCTTGGACTAGCACCTATAGCACAGATACGCAGTATTTT CASSLAWTSTYSTDTQYF
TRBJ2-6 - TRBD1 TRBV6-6 TGTGCCAGCAGTCACGGACAGGGCATAGGTGGGGCCAACGTCCTGACTTTC CASSHGQGIGGANVLTF
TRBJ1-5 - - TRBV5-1 TGCGCCAGCAGCCTCACAGGGCTTAGCAATCAGCCCCAGCATTTT CASSLTGLSNQPQHF
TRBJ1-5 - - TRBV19 TGTGCCAGTAGTATGAGGGCAGGTAATAGCAATCAGCCCCAGCATTTT CASSMRAGNSNQPQHF
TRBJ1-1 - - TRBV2 TGTGCCAGCAGTGAACTCACTGGGCCCCGGAACACTGAAGCTTTCTTT CASSELTGPRNTEAFF
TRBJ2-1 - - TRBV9 TGTGCCAGCAGCTCCAGGGGGGATGAGCAGTTCTTC CASSSRGDEQFF
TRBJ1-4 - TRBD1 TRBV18 TGTGCCAGCTCACCAGGGACAGGGCAGAGTGAAAAACTGTTTTTT CASSPGTGQSEKLFF
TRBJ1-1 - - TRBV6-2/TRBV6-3 TGTGCCAGCAGTTACGGGGGCCTCGGCGGGTTCTTT CASSYGGLGGFF
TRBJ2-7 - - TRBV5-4 TGTGCCAGCAGCTTGGCGGCGCAGGGGTCCTACGAGCAGTACTTC CASSLAAQGSYEQYF
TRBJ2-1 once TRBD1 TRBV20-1 TGCAGTGCTAGTTCCCCGGGACAGGGTCTCCATGAGCAGTTCTTC CSASSPGQGLHEQFF
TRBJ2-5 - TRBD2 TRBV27 TGTGCCAGCAGTCCGGGACTAGCTTGGCAAGAGACCCAGTACTTC CASSPGLAWQETQYF
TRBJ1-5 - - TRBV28 TGTGCCAGCAGTTCCCTGGCCCGGCCCCAGCATTTT CASSSLARPQHF
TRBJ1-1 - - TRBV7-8 TGTGCCAGCAGCTTAGGTTCGGCGGCGACTAACACTGAAGCTTTCTTT CASSLGSAATNTEAFF
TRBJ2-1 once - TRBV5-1 TGCGCCAGCAGGGAGCTAGCCAATGAGCAGTTCTTC CASRELANEQFF
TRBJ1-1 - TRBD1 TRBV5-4 TGTGCCAGCAGCCACCGGGACAGGGTCACGGGTGGAGCTTTCTTT CASSHRDRVTGGAFF
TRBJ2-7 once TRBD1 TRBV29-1 TGCAGCATCCGACAGGGGGCGGACGAGCAGTACTTC CSIRQGADEQYF
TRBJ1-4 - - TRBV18 TGTGCCAGCTCACCAGAATTTATCTCCACCAGGGATGAAAAACTGTTTTTT CASSPEFISTRDEKLFF
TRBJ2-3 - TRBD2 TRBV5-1 TGCGCCAGCAGCTTGGTTCTAGCGGGAAGCACAGATACGCAGTATTTT CASSLVLAGSTDTQYF
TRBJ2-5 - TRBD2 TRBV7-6 TGTGCCAGCAGCCGACAGACTAGCGGGAGGAAAGAGACCCAGTACTTC CASSRQTSGRKETQYF
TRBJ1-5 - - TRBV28 TGTGCCAGCAGTCCCCCGGGGGGGAACAATCAGCCCCAGCATTTT CASSPPGGNNQPQHF
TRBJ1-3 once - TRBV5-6 TGTGCCAGCAGCTTGGTTGGATGGGGGGAGAGCTCTGGAAACACCATATATTTT CASSLVGWGESSGNTIYF
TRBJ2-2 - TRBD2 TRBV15 TGTGCCACCAGCAGAGGGCGGGAGGGCCTACCCGGGGAGCTGTTTTTT CATSRGREGLPGELFF
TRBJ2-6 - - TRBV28 TGTGCCAGCAGTTTCCTGACAGATTCTGGGGCCAACGTCCTGACTTTC CASSFLTDSGANVLTF
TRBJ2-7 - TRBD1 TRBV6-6 TGTGCCAGCAGCCAGGGACAGCTAATCGAGCAGTACTTC CASSQGQLIEQYF
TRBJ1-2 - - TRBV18 TGTGCCAGCTCACCACCGATGGGAGATCTTGTGGGGGGTTCCAACTATGGCTACACCTTC CASSPPMGDLVGGSNYGYTF
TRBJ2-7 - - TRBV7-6 TGTGCCAGCAGCTTAGGTCAGGGAACATATTACGAGCAGTACTTC CASSLGQGTYYEQYF
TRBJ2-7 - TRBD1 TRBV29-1 TGCAGCGCCTGGACCCAAGGACAGGCTTCCTACGAGCAGTACTTC CSAWTQGQASYEQYF
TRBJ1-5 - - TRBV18 TGTGCCAGCTCACCGGCGGGGTATAGCAATCAGCCCCAGCATTTT CASSPAGYSNQPQHF
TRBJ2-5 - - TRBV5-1 TGCGCCAGCAGCTTTACAGGGAAAGAGACCCAGTACTTC CASSFTGKETQYF
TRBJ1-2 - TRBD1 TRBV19 TGTGCCAGCGACAGGGTCGGCTATGGCTACACCTTC CASDRVGYGYTF
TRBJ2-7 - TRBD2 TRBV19 TGTGCCAGTAGTATTTCCGGGACTAGCGGGAGCAACGAGCAGTACTTC CASSISGTSGSNEQYF
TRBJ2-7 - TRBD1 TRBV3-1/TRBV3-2 TGTGCCAGCAGCCCCGGGGACAGGGGGCGCTGGGAGCAGTACTTC CASSPGDRGRWEQYF
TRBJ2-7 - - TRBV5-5 TGTGCCAGCAGCTTGGACCCCGGGTGGGAGCAGTACTTC CASSLDPGWEQYF
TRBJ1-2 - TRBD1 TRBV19 TGTGCCAGTAGTATAGACGGCAGGGGGAACTATGGCTACACCTTC CASSIDGRGNYGYTF
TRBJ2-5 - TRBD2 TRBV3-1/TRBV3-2 TGTGCCAGCAGGGCTAGCGGGAGCCCCCAAGAGACCCAGTACTTC CASRASGSPQETQYF
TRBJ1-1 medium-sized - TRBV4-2 TGTGCCAGCAGCCAAACGGGACTTATGAACACTGAAGCTTTCTTT CASSQTGLMNTEAFF
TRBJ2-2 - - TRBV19 TGTGCCAGTAGTATCGGGGGTTCTGGCACCGGGGAGCTGTTTTTT CASSIGGSGTGELFF
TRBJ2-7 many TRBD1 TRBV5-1 TGCGCCAGCAGCTTTAGGGCGGGACAGGGGTCCTACGAGCAGTACTTC CASSFRAGQGSYEQYF
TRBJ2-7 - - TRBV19 TGTGCCAGTAGTATAGAATACAGGGAATCCTACGAGCAGTACTTC CASSIEYRESYEQYF
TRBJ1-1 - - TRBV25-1 TGTGCCAGCAGTGAATCTCTGTTCGTTGGAGGGGAAGCTTTCTTT CASSESLFVGGEAFF
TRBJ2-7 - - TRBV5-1 TGCGCCAGCAGCTTGTGGCAGGGCTCCTACGAGCAGTACTTC CASSLWQGSYEQYF
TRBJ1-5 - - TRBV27 TGTGCCAGCAGTTTCCTCGAGGAGCCCCAGCATTTT CASSFLEEPQHF
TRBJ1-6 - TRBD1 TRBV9 TGTGCCAGCAGCGTCGGGACAGCTAATTCACCCCTCCACTTT CASSVGTANSPLHF
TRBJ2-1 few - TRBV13 TGTGCCAGCAGCTTATCGGGGAATGAGCAGTTCTTC CASSLSGNEQFF
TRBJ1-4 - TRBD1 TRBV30 TGTGCCTTGGACAGGGAAAATGAAAAACTGTTTTTT CALDRENEKLFF
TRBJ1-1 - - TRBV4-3 TGCGCCAGCAGCCAAGATAAGAAGGCAGGAGCTTTCTTT CASSQDKKAGAFF
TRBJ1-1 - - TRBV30 TGTGCACATAAGGGCAGGGTTTACATGAACACTGAAGCTTTCTTT CAHKGRVYMNTEAFF
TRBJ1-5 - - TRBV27 TGTGCCAGCAGTTTATCTGTCGGGGGGTATCAGCCCCAGCATTTT CASSLSVGGYQPQHF
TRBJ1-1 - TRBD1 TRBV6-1 TGTGCCAGCAGTGATCAGGGGGACACTGAAGCTTTCTTT CASSDQGDTEAFF
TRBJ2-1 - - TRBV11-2 TGTGCCAGCAAAGATTGGGCTAGCGCATACAATGAGCAGTTCTTC CASKDWASAYNEQFF